These 5 T cell receptor beta chains originate from one sample sequenced in a study of blood T cell repertoires in COVID-19 (dated by TCRdb to 2020 to 2021). The library was built by means of the immunoSEQ multiplex PCR assay. Drawn from immuneACCESS, this table holds only the in-frame rearrangements with V and J called that TCRdb kept. Clones are partly lost; checked studies trace under half to an unresolved V gene and leave the rest unexplained. This sample comprises 150,000 to 200,000 clones, 85% of them detected only once. The ten top clones hold approximately 3% of the sample. The sample comprised peripheral blood. Receptors originate from a human donor with acute or convalescent COVID-19. The donor label of this sample is uncertain.

The chain uses TRBV7-2 and TRBJ1-1; the match to TRBD1 covers 7 bases. CDR3 length: 15 residues. V was clipped by 5 bases and J by 4 bases; unmatched bases: 10. Germline CDR1 is SGHTA and CDR2 is FQGNSA. CDR3 residues: CASSAQSGTVTEAFF. CDR3 in DNA: TGTGCCAGCAGCGCGCAGAGTGGGACAGTCACTGAAGCTTTCTTT. Drawing the rest from reference TRBV7-2 and TRBJ1-1, the complete variable domain is GAGVSQSPSNKVTEKGKDVELRCDPISGHTALYWYRQSLGQGLEFLIYFQGNSAPDKSGLPSDRFSAERTGGSVSTLTIQRTQQEDSAVYLCASSAQSGTVTEAFFGQGTRLTVV.

The V and J genes are TRBV5-3 and TRBJ1-2; possibly TRBD1 for D (5 bases). TRBV5-3 belongs to the ORF category, with a function that is uncertain. This CDR3 contains 13 residues. V lost 4 bases and J 3 bases, leaving 10 bases between the germline ends. CDR3 sequence: CARSADRYYGYTF. CDR3 DNA: TGTGCCAGAAGCGCCGACAGATACTATGGCTACACCTTC.

The V gene is TRBV7-2, the J gene TRBJ2-7, with no clear D. In germline, CDR1 is SGHTA, CDR2 FQGNSA. Trimming left V 2 bases short and J 6 bases short, with 8 bases between. The CDR3 extends over 12 amino acids. CDR3: CASSLFSREQYF. DNA of the CDR3: TGTGCCAGCAGCTTATTTAGCCGCGAGCAGTACTTC.

V usage is TRBV11-2 and J usage is TRBJ2-1; the match to TRBD1 covers 9 bases. Losses at the gene ends were 1 base for V and 6 bases for J; bases not matched to a gene: 10. The CDR3 consists of 17 residues. Looked up from germline, CDR1 is SGHAT and CDR2 is FQNNGV. The CDR3 here is CASSLALGTGIGNEQFF. CDR3 DNA sequence: TGTGCCAGCAGCTTAGCCTTGGGGACAGGGATTGGCAATGAGCAGTTCTTC.

This clone was seen once. CDR3 bases: TGTGCCAGCAGCCGATCAGGGGGCTGGACTGAAGCTTTCTTT. Translation gives CASSRSGGWTEAFF. V is TRBV7-9 and J is TRBJ1-1; TRBD1 aligns across 8 bases. The germline gives CDR1 SEHNR, CDR2 FQNEAQ (reference sequence). CDR3 length equals 14 residues. Trimming removed 5 bases from V and 5 bases from J; junction bases left unmatched: 7.